The 28 T cell receptor beta chains listed next were all sequenced from one sample in a study of blood T cell repertoires in COVID-19. Sequencing used immunoSEQ multiplex PCR; TCRdb keeps in-frame clones, though not all of them. The repertoire holds 200,000 to 250,000 clones, with approximately 81% as singletons. Sequenced input: peripheral blood. The receptor source for this set is a woman aged 80 or over with acute or convalescent COVID-19.

V and J are TRBV5-1 and TRBJ2-3; 12 nucleotides match TRBD2. Looked up from germline, CDR1 is SGHRS and CDR2 is YFSETQ. The V gene end was trimmed by 4 bases and the J gene end by 6 bases; junction bases not matched to a gene: 9. This CDR3 has 16 amino acids. The CDR3 loop is CASSASSGGAYDTQYF. For the CDR3, the DNA is TGCGCCAGCAGCGCTTCTAGCGGGGGGGCCTACGATACGCAGTATTTT.

The chain is built from TRBV11-1 and TRBJ2-7; a weak D match, TRBD1 (5 bases). Trimming left V 1 base short and J 0 bases short, with 7 bases between. The CDR3 spans 14 residues. Germline assignment: CDR1 SGHAT and CDR2 FQDESV (reference sequence). This chain's CDR3 is CASSLVDSSYEQYF. DNA for the CDR3: TGTGCCAGCAGCTTAGTCGACAGCTCCTACGAGCAGTACTTC.

This clone was observed a single time. This rearrangement joins TRBV7-9 to TRBJ2-6; 8 bases line up with TRBD1. V dropped 3 bases and J dropped 4; count of bases not matched to a gene: 8. CDR1 and CDR2 from the germline V gene are SEHNR and FQNEAQ (reference sequence). The CDR3 totals 17 residues. The CDR3 DNA follows: TGTGCCAGCAGCTTCCCAGGGGGCGCGGCAGGGGCCAACGTCCTGACTTTC. It codes for CASSFPGGAAGANVLTF.

In this sample, this clone turned up once. J is TRBJ2-7 and V is TRBV7-3, with D possibly matching TRBD2 (7 bases). Germline CDR1 SGHTA, CDR2 FQGTGA. Trimming removed 2 bases at V and 2 bases at J, with 13 bases between. The CDR3 is made up of 15 amino acids. The CDR3 reads CASSLRLGGPYEQYF. The CDR3 DNA sequence: TGTGCCAGCAGCTTACGGTTGGGGGGGCCCTACGAGCAGTACTTC.

CDR3 DNA: TGTGCCATCAGTGAGTATAGGGGAACAGGGATCAACGAGCAGTACTTC. It specifies CAISEYRGTGINEQYF. The rearrangement uses TRBV10-3 and TRBJ2-7; the D gene is possibly TRBD1 (6 bases). Per the germline V gene, CDR1 is ENHRY and CDR2 is SYGVKD. V was pared by 1 base and J by 5 bases, with 18 bases between. The CDR3 is 16 residues long.

The gene calls are TRBV2 and TRBJ1-5; D is unresolved. This CDR3 comprises 11 residues. V was clipped by 3 bases and J by 9 bases, with 6 bases between them. Looked up from germline, CDR1 is SNHLY and CDR2 is FYNNEI. The CDR3 protein is CASSDEGPQHF. The CDR3 DNA reads as TGTGCCAGCAGTGACGAGGGGCCCCAGCATTTT.

The gene calls are TRBV6-2 or TRBV6-3 and TRBJ2-7, with 7 bases aligning to TRBD2. Germline trimming cut 5 bases from V and 7 bases from J; bases unmatched to any gene: 11. From germline, CDR1 is MNHEY and CDR2 SVGEGT. The CDR3 spans 14 residues. For the CDR3, the DNA is TGTGCCAGCAGTCGCGGACTAGAACGGAGAGAGCAGTACTTC. Protein product: CASSRGLERREQYF.

The chain is built from TRBV19 and TRBJ1-1; 9 bases map to TRBD1. The J segment lost 5 bases and the V segment lost 7 bases, leaving 11 bases of the junction unmatched. The CDR3 sequence is 15 residues long. Germline V lookup: CDR1 LNHDA, CDR2 SQIVND (reference sequence). The CDR3 protein is CASKGVRDRVTEAFF. DNA for the CDR3: TGTGCCAGTAAAGGTGTACGGGACAGGGTTACTGAAGCTTTCTTT.

The chain recombines TRBV7-9 with TRBJ1-4; TRBD1 aligns across 9 bases. The CDR3 contains 15 residues. J gave up 7 bases and V 1 base, and 4 bases lay outside the gene matches. Germline CDR1 is SEHNR and CDR2 is FQNEAQ (reference sequence). As DNA, the CDR3 is TGTGCCAGCAGCTTAGTACAGGGGGCCGGTGAAAAACTGTTTTTT. Encoded protein: CASSLVQGAGEKLFF.

The chain joins TRBV6-5 to TRBJ1-6, with TRBD1 matching over 7 bases. V was clipped by 4 bases and J by 9 bases; unmatched bases: 9. CDR1 and CDR2 from the germline V gene are MNHEY and SVGAGI. This CDR3 has 15 residues. CDR3 loop: CASSLQGLLGSPLHF. As DNA, the CDR3 is TGTGCCAGCAGTTTACAGGGGCTGTTGGGTTCACCCCTCCACTTT.

This clone has more than one count but fewer than ten. V and J are TRBV24-1 and TRBJ2-3; 7 bases are shared with TRBD2. Germline V CDR1 and CDR2: KGHDR, SFDVKD. The V and J ends lost 12 bases and 2 bases, in that order; junction bases with no gene match: 7. This CDR3 is built from 13 residues. As DNA, the CDR3 is TGTGCCTCATCTAGCGGAGACACAGATACGCAGTATTTT. It codes for CASSSGDTDTQYF.

The rearrangement joins TRBV11-3 to TRBJ1-1; D is unresolved. CDR1 and CDR2 from the germline V gene are SGHNT and YENEEA. V was cut by 2 bases and J by 5 bases, with 6 bases left in between. The CDR3 extends over 12 amino acids. Here the CDR3 DNA reads TGTGCCAGCAGCTTATATCGGACTGAAGCTTTCTTT. Translating gives CASSLYRTEAFF.

The rearrangement links TRBV29-1 to TRBJ2-1, with D tentatively TRBD1 (6 bases). CDR3 length: 12 residues. The germline V and J ends were trimmed by 4 bases and 7 bases, with 11 bases remaining between them. In germline, CDR1 is SQVTM, CDR2 ANQGSEA. The CDR3 sequence is CSVGSGENEQFF. CDR3 DNA: TGCAGCGTTGGGTCAGGGGAAAATGAGCAGTTCTTC.

The gene calls are TRBV19 and TRBJ1-5; the D gene is possibly TRBD1 (5 bases). The CDR3 consists of 15 residues. Germline V gene data show CDR1 as LNHDA and CDR2 as SQIVND (reference sequence). V lost 7 bases, J lost 2 bases, and 15 bases lay in between. Written as DNA, the CDR3 is TGTGCCAGTACCCTTGGGGCGGATGGCAATCAGCCCCAGCATTTT. It translates to CASTLGADGNQPQHF.

The CDR3 reads CASSQGTGGGNQPQHF. CDR3 DNA: TGTGCCAGCAGCCAGGGTACAGGGGGAGGCAATCAGCCCCAGCATTTT. The gene calls are TRBV3-1 (or the pseudogene TRBV3-2) and TRBJ1-5; TRBD1 matches 8 bases. This CDR3 comprises 16 residues. Germline V gene sequence: CDR1 LGHDT, CDR2 YNNKEL (reference sequence). Trimming at V came to 3 bases and at J to 2 bases, leaving 6 bases not matched to a gene.

CDR3 coding DNA: TGTGCCACCAGCAGTCCAATCCGGGGGGCAAACACCATATATTTT. This gives the protein CATSSPIRGANTIYF. This chain uses TRBV15 with TRBJ1-3, with TRBD1 as a possible D gene (6 bases). The CDR3 spans 15 residues. V lost 3 bases and J lost 6, with 15 bases in between. Germline V gene lookup returns CDR1 LNHNV and CDR2 YYDKDF (reference sequence).

The CDR3 coding sequence is TGCAGTGCTAGTAAATCGACAGGGGGCAACTATGGCTACACCTTC. The encoded protein is CSASKSTGGNYGYTF. This chain uses TRBV20-1 with TRBJ1-2, with 10 bases lining up with TRBD1. Unmatched junction bases numbered 6, after V lost 3 bases and J lost 2 bases. Germline CDR1 DFQATT, CDR2 SNEGSKA (reference sequence). The length of the CDR3 is 15 residues.

This clone was observed once. The rearrangement uses TRBV5-6 and TRBJ1-6; no clear D gene. CDR3 length equals 14 residues. The ends were cut back, 0 bases at V and 8 bases at J, with 9 bases in the middle. Germline V gene data show CDR1 as SGHDT and CDR2 as YYEEEE. CDR3 DNA: TGTGCCAGCAGCTTGGCGTTGAGTTATTCACCCCTCCACTTT. As protein: CASSLALSYSPLHF.

The J gene is TRBJ1-4, the V gene TRBV27; 7 positions agree with TRBD1. The J segment lost 10 bases and the V segment lost 6 bases, leaving 11 bases of the junction unmatched. The CDR3 is 14 amino acids. The germline V gene encodes CDR1 MNHEY and CDR2 SMNVEV (reference sequence). The CDR3 loop reads CASRPGTERRKLFF. In DNA form, the CDR3 reads TGTGCCAGCAGGCCAGGGACAGAGAGGCGAAAACTGTTTTTT. The variable domain in full, completed from reference TRBV27 and TRBJ1-4, reads EAQVTQNPRYLITVTGKKLTVTCSQNMNHEYMSWYRQDPGLGLRQIYYSMNVEVTDKGDVPEGYKVSRKEKRNFPLILESPSPNQTSLYFCASRPGTERRKLFFGSGTQLSVL.

V gene TRBV11-2 combines with J gene TRBJ1-1; 9 bases are shared with TRBD1. The germline CDR1 and CDR2 sequences are SGHAT and FQNNGV. J lost 1 base, V lost 1 base, and 7 bases had no gene match. This CDR3 spans 17 amino acids. This CDR3 reads CASSLAAGTGKNTEAFF. The CDR3 nucleotides are TGTGCCAGCAGCTTAGCCGCCGGGACAGGGAAGAACACTGAAGCTTTCTTT.

This clone was recorded only once. V gene TRBV6-5 combines with J gene TRBJ1-2; 7 bases agree with TRBD1. After removal of 6 bases from V and 6 bases from J, the junction contained 10 bases not matched to a gene. This CDR3 is built from 14 residues. From germline, CDR1 is MNHEY and CDR2 SVGAGI. The CDR3 nucleotides are TGTGCCAGCAGCGCTAGACAGGGCCAGCATGGCTACACCTTC. Protein: CASSARQGQHGYTF.

The chain joins TRBV2 to TRBJ1-3, with 7 bases lining up with TRBD1. The CDR3 totals 16 residues. V trimming: 3 bases; J trimming: 1 base; junction bases outside the gene matches: 6. Germline V gene sequence: CDR1 SNHLY, CDR2 FYNNEI. The CDR3, as DNA: TGTGCCAGCAGTGACCGGCAGGGGGGTTCTGGAAACACCATATATTTT. Protein product: CASSDRQGGSGNTIYF.

The chain carries TRBV5-1 and TRBJ1-1; D gene unclear. CDR1 and CDR2 from the germline V gene are SGHRS and YFSETQ. The CDR3 loop spans 13 amino acids. The ends were cut back, 0 bases at V and 2 bases at J, with 5 bases in the middle. CDR3 in DNA: TGCGCCAGCAGCTTGGGAGTAAACACTGAAGCTTTCTTT. Protein: CASSLGVNTEAFF.

The chain links TRBV11-2 to TRBJ2-5, with TRBD1 matching over 9 bases. CDR3 size: 14 residues. V was clipped by 5 bases and J by 5 bases; unmatched bases: 6. The germline gives CDR1 SGHAT, CDR2 FQNNGV. The CDR3 sequence is CASSRSGTGETQYF. CDR3 DNA: TGTGCCAGCAGCCGCAGCGGGACAGGGGAGACCCAGTACTTC.

In DNA, the CDR3 is TGTGCCAGCAGCCAAACTAGCGTATCCCCTGATACGCAGTATTTT. Residues: CASSQTSVSPDTQYF. The chain joins TRBV28 to TRBJ2-3, with 7 positions matching TRBD2. Trimming cost V 6 bases and J 6 bases; bases outside gene matches: 12. The CDR3 covers 15 residues. The germline V gene encodes CDR1 MDHEN and CDR2 SYDVKM. The full variable domain, rest sourced from reference TRBV28 and TRBJ2-3, is DVKVTQSSRYLVKRTGEKVFLECVQDMDHENMFWYRQDPGLGLRLIYFSYDVKMKEKGDIPEGYSVSREKKERFSLILESASTNQTSMYLCASSQTSVSPDTQYFGPGTRLTVL.

The chain has TRBV5-4 and TRBJ2-3, with 16 positions matching TRBD2. In germline, CDR1 is SGHNT, CDR2 YYREEE (reference sequence). The CDR3 contains 17 residues. V lost 4 bases, J lost 5 bases, and 7 bases stayed unmatched. CDR3 sequence reads: CASSPGTSGGALDTQYF. The DNA of the CDR3 is TGTGCCAGCAGCCCGGGGACTAGCGGGGGGGCCTTAGATACGCAGTATTTT.

This chain connects TRBV7-9 to TRBJ2-3; 7 nucleotides align to TRBD2. Germline V lookup: CDR1 SEHNR, CDR2 FQNEAQ (reference sequence). With 0 bases clipped from V and 0 bases from J, the junction kept 0 bases outside the gene matches. This CDR3 is built from 15 residues. The CDR3 sequence is CASSLAGGSTDTQYF. The DNA for the CDR3 is TGTGCCAGCAGCTTAGCGGGGGGGAGCACAGATACGCAGTATTTT.

The chain carries TRBV27 and TRBJ2-7; TRBD1 matches 12 bases. CDR1 MNHEY and CDR2 SMNVEV come from the germline V gene (reference sequence). The CDR3 loop spans 14 amino acids. The J segment lost 2 bases and the V segment lost 6 bases, leaving 2 bases of the junction unmatched. The CDR3 loop reads CASSRDRGPYEQYF. CDR3 coding DNA: TGTGCCAGCAGCCGGGACAGGGGGCCCTACGAGCAGTACTTC.